The 7 T cell receptor beta chains reported below all come from one sample, sequenced in a study of sequential checkpoint blockade in melanoma. Libraries were prepared by immunoSEQ multiplex PCR; TCRdb keeps only in-frame clonotypes and omits some of them. This sample has 2,500 to 3,500 clones, with more than 20% found just once. Treatment indicated: randomized to nivolumab then ipilimumab (arm A) or the reverse (arm B). Sequencing was performed on tumor tissue (inferred from file names), taken from a patient given nivolumab and ipilimumab in sequence. Receptor source: a human donor with melanoma.

This chain links TRBV2 with TRBJ2-7; TRBD2 matches 9 bases. From germline, CDR1 is SNHLY and CDR2 FYNNEI. The CDR3 loop spans 13 amino acids. V shed 6 bases and J 3 bases; nucleotides not matched to a gene: 3. The CDR3 sequence: CASRVAGVYEQYF. The DNA of the CDR3 is TGTGCCAGCAGGGTAGCGGGAGTCTACGAGCAGTACTTC. Supplemented by reference TRBV2 and TRBJ2-7, the full variable domain reads EPEVTQTPSHQVTQMGQEVILRCVPISNHLYFYWYRQILGQKVEFLVSFYNNEISEKSEIFDDQFSVERPDGSNFTLKIRSTKLEDSAMYFCASRVAGVYEQYFGPGTRLTVT.

The V gene is TRBV11-3, the J gene TRBJ1-4; 7 bases map to TRBD1. Unmatched junction bases numbered 10, after V lost 5 bases and J lost 4 bases. The CDR3 has 16 amino acids. Germline assignment: CDR1 SGHNT and CDR2 YENEEA. In nucleotides, the CDR3 is TGTGCCAGCAGCACAGGGACCGGGACAGTTAATGAAAAACTGTTTTTT. Translated, it gives CASSTGTGTVNEKLFF. Looking up the rest from reference TRBV11-3 and TRBJ1-4 gives the full variable domain: EAGVVQSPRYKIIEKKQPVAFWCNPISGHNTLYWYLQNLGQGPELLIRYENEEAVDDSQLPKDRFSAERLKGVDSTLKIQPAELGDSAVYLCASSTGTGTVNEKLFFGSGTQLSVL.

This clone was observed a few times. The genes are TRBV11-3 and TRBJ2-1; a weak D match, TRBD2 (5 bases). Per germline, CDR1 SGHNT and CDR2 YENEEA. Trimming left V 1 base short and J 7 bases short, with 14 bases between. The CDR3 runs 15 residues. The CDR3 DNA follows: TGTGCCAGCAGCTTAGTGTGGGCGAGGGAGAATGAGCAGTTCTTC. This encodes CASSLVWARENEQFF.

This clone has just a few counts. The CDR3 DNA reads TGTGCCAGCAGTTTATCCTGGACAGGGGGCTGGGAAAAACTGTTTTTT. This sequence encodes CASSLSWTGGWEKLFF. The chain uses TRBV22-1 and TRBJ1-4; TRBD1, the table's D call, was not compared with the DNA. TRBV22-1 has pseudogene status. CDR3 length: 16 amino acids.

The CDR3 is CASTPDSSGRLRDTQYF. In nucleotides, the CDR3 is TGTGCCAGCACCCCTGATTCTAGCGGGAGGCTGCGAGATACGCAGTATTTT. The chain is built from TRBV11-3 and TRBJ2-3, with 11 bases that match TRBD2. Germline lookup yields CDR1 SGHNT and CDR2 YENEEA. The junction had 14 bases not matched to a gene; V was cut back by 7 bases and J by 5 bases. This CDR3 comprises 17 residues.

The V and J genes are TRBV6-8 and TRBJ1-1; D might be TRBD1 (6 bases). The CDR3 contains 14 residues. The germline gives CDR1 MNHGY, CDR2 SAAAGT. V shed 2 bases and J shed 7 bases, with 14 bases lying between them. In DNA form, the CDR3 reads TGTGCCAGCAGTTACAGGGGGTCTGGAAGTGAAGCTTTCTTT. Translation: CASSYRGSGSEAFF.

The chain has TRBV29-1 and TRBJ2-6; 9 bases line up with TRBD1. The CDR3 loop spans 15 amino acids. Germline CDR1 SQVTM, CDR2 ANQGSEA. V trimming: 8 bases; J trimming: 4 bases; junction bases outside the gene matches: 9. The CDR3 DNA reads as TGCAGCACGGGACAGGGAACGTCAGGGGCCAACGTCCTGACTTTC. Translating gives CSTGQGTSGANVLTF.